A single sample is the source of the 22 T cell receptor beta chains below, sequenced in a study of control samples from healthy donors and cancer patients. Some clones are missing from TCRdb's copy, which holds only in-frame ones; the method was immunoSEQ multiplex PCR. The table has 65,000 to 75,000 clones, more than 85% seen once; the top ten hold 4%. Sequencing was performed on blood. These receptors were taken from a woman aged 45-65 years in good health.

V and J are TRBV2 and TRBJ2-7; D might be TRBD1 (7 bases). The germline V gene has CDR1 SNHLY and CDR2 FYNNEI. V was cut by 9 bases and J by 0 bases, with 9 bases left in between. The CDR3 totals 12 residues. The CDR3 DNA reads TGTGCCAGTCAGGGGGGCTCCTACGAGCAGTACTTC. Its protein is CASQGGSYEQYF.

This sequence joins TRBV19 and TRBJ1-5; the match to TRBD1 covers 7 bases. V shed 5 bases, J shed 0 bases, and the junction held 7 bases outside the gene matches. This CDR3 is built from 16 residues. Germline V gene lookup returns CDR1 LNHDA and CDR2 SQIVND (reference sequence). The CDR3 is CASSSRTGLSNQPQHF. CDR3 sequence (DNA): TGTGCCAGTAGTTCCAGGACAGGCCTTAGCAATCAGCCCCAGCATTTT.

This rearrangement joins TRBV28 to TRBJ2-1; 8 nucleotides agree with TRBD1. Germline-derived CDR1 and CDR2 are MDHEN and SYDVKM. V gave up 2 bases and J gave up 6 bases; unmatched junction bases: 12. This CDR3 contains 17 residues. The CDR3 nucleotides are TGTGCCAGCAGTTTAATGATCGGACAGGGTTTAATCAATGAGCAGTTCTTC. This sequence encodes CASSLMIGQGLINEQFF.

The gene calls are TRBV24-1 and TRBJ1-2, with a weak D call TRBD1 (6 bases). Trimming took off 9 bases at V and 4 bases at J, with 11 bases between the two ends. Germline values: CDR1 KGHDR, CDR2 SFDVKD. The CDR3 covers 12 residues. Written as DNA, the CDR3 is TGTGCCACCTCCAGGGGCGGCTATGGCTACACCTTC. This codes for CATSRGGYGYTF.

V is TRBV10-3 and J is TRBJ2-2, with a weak D call TRBD2 (5 bases). In germline, CDR1 is ENHRY, CDR2 SYGVKD. With 4 bases removed from V and 6 bases from J, the gap between germline ends came to 9 bases. This CDR3 is 13 amino acids long. DNA for the CDR3: TGTGCCATCAGTGGGGAGACCGCCGGGGAGCTGTTTTTT. Translated: CAISGETAGELFF.

The rearrangement uses TRBV9 and TRBJ2-1, with 14 nucleotides matching TRBD2. Germline values: CDR1 SGDLS, CDR2 YYNGEE. V lost 4 bases to trimming and J lost 1 base; unmatched junction nucleotides: 7. This CDR3 region has 18 residues. CDR3 loop: CASSSGLAGAQSYNEQFF. CDR3 in DNA: TGTGCCAGCAGCTCGGGACTAGCGGGAGCCCAATCCTACAATGAGCAGTTCTTC.

The chain uses TRBV2 and TRBJ1-1; no firm D call. The CDR3 extends over 11 amino acids. CDR1 and CDR2 from the germline V gene are SNHLY and FYNNEI. V was pared by 5 bases and J by 3 bases, with 4 bases between. The CDR3 sequence is CASSWYTEAFF. The CDR3 DNA reads as TGTGCCAGCAGTTGGTACACTGAAGCTTTCTTT.

V gene TRBV11-2 combines with J gene TRBJ2-7; TRBD2 matches 7 bases. Germline V lookup: CDR1 SGHAT, CDR2 FQNNGV. The CDR3 consists of 16 residues. Trimming took 1 base from V and 2 from J; bases not matched to a gene: 8. The CDR3 DNA is TGTGCCAGCAGCTTAGTTGGTAGCGGGTACACCTACGAGCAGTACTTC. This translates into CASSLVGSGYTYEQYF. The full variable domain, completed using reference TRBV11-2 and TRBJ2-7, is EAGVAQSPRYKIIEKRQSVAFWCNPISGHATLYWYQQILGQGPKLLIQFQNNGVVDDSQLPKDRFSAERLKGVDSTLKIQPAKLEDSAVYLCASSLVGSGYTYEQYFGPGTRLTVT.

The rearrangement links TRBV13 to TRBJ2-7, with TRBD2 identical over 10 bases. Looked up from germline, CDR1 is PRHDT and CDR2 is FYEKMQ (reference sequence). With 3 bases clipped from V and 7 bases from J, the junction kept 9 bases outside the gene matches. This CDR3 is 15 amino acids long. CDR3 bases: TGTGCCAGCAGCTTTGCTAGCGGGAGCGTGGGTGAGCAGTACTTC. It is translated as CASSFASGSVGEQYF.

The chain recombines TRBV7-9 with TRBJ2-7; 11 positions agree with TRBD1. J gave up 5 bases and V 4 bases, and 4 bases lay outside the gene matches. The CDR3 runs to 14 residues. The germline V gene encodes CDR1 SEHNR and CDR2 FQNEAQ (reference sequence). CDR3 in amino acids: CASSWTGGGDEQYF. Here the CDR3 DNA reads TGTGCCAGCAGCTGGACAGGGGGCGGAGACGAGCAGTACTTC. The full variable domain, completed using reference TRBV7-9 and TRBJ2-7, is DTGVSQNPRHKITKRGQNVTFRCDPISEHNRLYWYRQTLGQGPEFLTYFQNEAQLEKSRLLSDRFSAERPKGSFSTLEIQRTEQGDSAMYLCASSWTGGGDEQYFGPGTRLTVT.

The J gene is TRBJ1-2, the V gene TRBV7-9, with D possibly TRBD1 on 5 matching bases. Deletions cut 5 bases from V and 4 bases from J, with 11 bases between. CDR3 length: 13 amino acids. Germline lookup yields CDR1 SEHNR and CDR2 FQNEAQ (reference sequence). CDR3 residues: CASSPGQIYGYTF. CDR3 bases: TGTGCCAGCAGCCCAGGGCAGATCTATGGCTACACCTTC.

This chain links TRBV12-3 or TRBV12-4 with TRBJ1-2; D is possibly TRBD1 (6 bases). V lost 6 bases and J 4 bases, leaving 9 bases between the germline ends. The CDR3 spans 12 residues. The CDR3 DNA follows: TGTGCCAGCAGCCCGACAGGCTATGGCTACACCTTC. Translated, it gives CASSPTGYGYTF.

The gene calls are TRBV27 and TRBJ1-2; 9 nucleotides match TRBD1. V gave up 0 bases and J gave up 6 bases; unmatched junction bases: 2. CDR3 length: 14 residues. Germline CDR1 reads MNHEY; CDR2 reads SMNVEV (reference sequence). CDR3 protein: CASSLSWTGDGYTF. The CDR3 DNA is TGTGCCAGCAGTTTATCCTGGACAGGGGATGGCTACACCTTC.

This clone has a single count. The rearrangement uses TRBV18 and TRBJ2-2; tentatively, D is TRBD2 (5 bases). CDR1 and CDR2 (germline): KGHSH, LQKENI. Trimming removed 0 bases from V and 1 base from J, with 9 bases in between. There are 16 residues in the CDR3. The chain's CDR3 is CASSPPPAENTGELFF. The CDR3 DNA reads as TGTGCCAGCTCACCACCCCCAGCGGAGAACACCGGGGAGCTGTTTTTT.

This clone occurred a few times. This rearrangement joins TRBV9 to TRBJ2-4; 8 bases line up with TRBD1. Germline V gene lookup returns CDR1 SGDLS and CDR2 YYNGEE. Trimming removed 4 bases from V and 7 bases from J; junction bases left unmatched: 13. This CDR3 region has 16 residues. CDR3 protein: CASSLGQGELGNIQYF. CDR3 in DNA: TGTGCCAGCAGCCTAGGACAGGGAGAGCTAGGGAACATTCAGTACTTC.

The gene calls are TRBV6-5 and TRBJ1-6; the D gene is possibly TRBD1 (5 bases). This CDR3 comprises 16 residues. The V gene's germline CDR1 is MNHEY and CDR2 SVGAGI. V lost 4 bases to trimming and J lost 5 bases, with 15 bases between them. This chain's CDR3 is CASSSLPRGDNSPLHF. The DNA for the CDR3 is TGTGCCAGCAGTTCCTTACCACGGGGGGATAATTCACCCCTCCACTTT.

The chain combines TRBV4-1 with TRBJ2-7; 7 nucleotides agree with TRBD1. Germline V CDR1 and CDR2: MGHRA, YSYEKL. Unmatched junction bases numbered 4, after V lost 4 bases and J lost 1 base. CDR3 length: 14 residues. CDR3 residues: CASSPTGKSYEQYF. The CDR3 DNA follows: TGCGCCAGCAGCCCGACAGGGAAGTCCTACGAGCAGTACTTC.

The rearrangement links TRBV10-3 to TRBJ2-3, with 7 bases that match TRBD2. CDR1 and CDR2 from the germline V gene are ENHRY and SYGVKD. The CDR3 has 14 residues. V trimming: 4 bases; J trimming: 4 bases; junction bases outside the gene matches: 5. For the CDR3, the DNA is TGTGCCATCAGTGTGGAGGGAGGGCCAGATACGCAGTATTTT. Protein: CAISVEGGPDTQYF.

This chain uses TRBV15 with TRBJ1-5; D remains ambiguous. V was shortened by 0 bases and J by 3 bases, with 3 bases between the two germline ends. The CDR3 consists of 13 residues. CDR1 is LNHNV, CDR2 YYDKDF, per germline (reference sequence). The CDR3 nucleotides are TGTGCCACCAGCAGAGACGACAATCAGCCCCAGCATTTT. Encoded protein: CATSRDDNQPQHF.

The V gene is TRBV25-1, the J gene TRBJ1-4; TRBD1 agrees at 10 bases. The CDR3 spans 17 residues. The J segment lost 1 base and the V segment lost 4 bases, leaving 6 bases of the junction unmatched. Germline CDR1 MGHDK, CDR2 SYGVNS. Here the CDR3 reads CASSGGQGIGTNEKLFF. The CDR3 nucleotides are TGTGCCAGCAGTGGGGGACAGGGGATTGGAACTAATGAAAAACTGTTTTTT.

The V gene is TRBV3-1 (or the pseudogene TRBV3-2), the J gene TRBJ1-1, with D unresolved. Germline CDR1 LGHDT, CDR2 YNNKEL (reference sequence). The CDR3 covers 13 residues. With 9 bases removed from V and 0 bases from J, the gap between germline ends came to 11 bases. Here the CDR3 DNA reads TGTGCCAGGCTACAGAAAATGAACACTGAAGCTTTCTTT. Translation gives CARLQKMNTEAFF.

The chain combines TRBV29-1 with TRBJ2-7; TRBD1 aligns across 7 bases. The CDR3 is 15 amino acids. J gave up 2 bases and V 6 bases, and 13 bases lay outside the gene matches. Germline V CDR1 and CDR2: SQVTM, ANQGSEA. CDR3 sequence (DNA): TGCAGCGTCCTGAAGATGACAGGGTCAGCCTACGAGCAGTACTTC. Translated: CSVLKMTGSAYEQYF.